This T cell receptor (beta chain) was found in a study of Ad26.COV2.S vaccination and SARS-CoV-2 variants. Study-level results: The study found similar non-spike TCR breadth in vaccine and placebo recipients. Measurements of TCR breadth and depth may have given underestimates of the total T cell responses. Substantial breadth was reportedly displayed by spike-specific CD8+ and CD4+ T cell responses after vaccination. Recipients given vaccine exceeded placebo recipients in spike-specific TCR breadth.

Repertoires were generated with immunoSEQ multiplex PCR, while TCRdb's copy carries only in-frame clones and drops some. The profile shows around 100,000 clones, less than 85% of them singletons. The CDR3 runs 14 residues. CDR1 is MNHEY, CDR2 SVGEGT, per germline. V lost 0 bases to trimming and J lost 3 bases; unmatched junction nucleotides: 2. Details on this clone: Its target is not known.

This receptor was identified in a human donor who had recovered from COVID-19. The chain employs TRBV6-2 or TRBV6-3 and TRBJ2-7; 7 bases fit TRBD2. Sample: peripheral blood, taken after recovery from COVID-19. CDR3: CASSYSGGGYEQYF. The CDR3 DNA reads TGTGCCAGCAGTTACTCAGGCGGGGGCTACGAGCAGTACTTC.